Listed here are 16 T cell receptor beta chains from one sample, sequenced in a study of identical twins. Via MiXCR, TCRdb re-called the 5' RACE reads, giving one row per CDR3 protein. The repertoire holds more than 1.5 million distinct CDR3 sequences, with 25% to 35% as singletons. Sequencing was performed on cord blood. All receptors come from a newborn girl in good health.

The table lists this clonotype with a count of one. This chain joins TRBV20-1 and TRBJ2-2; D perhaps matches TRBD2 (5 bases). Trimming shortened V by 6 bases and J by 5 bases, and 13 bases separated the two germline ends. Germline V lookup: CDR1 DFQATT, CDR2 SNEGSKA (reference sequence). This CDR3 spans 13 amino acids. CDR3 DNA sequence: TGCAGTGCCACCGAGGACTTTACCGGGGAGCTGTTTTTT. It translates to CSATEDFTGELFF.

The chain couples TRBV7-6 to TRBJ2-1; 7 bases line up with TRBD2. The CDR3 consists of 20 residues. V lost 0 bases, J lost 0 bases, and 14 bases stayed unmatched. In germline, CDR1 is SGHVS, CDR2 FNYEAQ. CDR3 sequence: CASSLAPGLSLSPSYNEQFF. The CDR3 DNA reads TGTGCCAGCAGCTTAGCCCCGGGACTATCCCTATCCCCCTCCTACAATGAGCAGTTCTTC.

This clonotype has just a few counts. The chain recombines TRBV11-2 with TRBJ2-3, with D hard to call. The germline V gene has CDR1 SGHAT and CDR2 FQNNGV. The CDR3 runs 16 residues. Trimming removed 5 bases from V and 0 bases from J, with 15 bases in between. The CDR3 bases are TGTGCCAGCAGCCCAGCTCACGCCCCTAGCACAGATACGCAGTATTTT. Amino acids: CASSPAHAPSTDTQYF.

The V gene is TRBV30, the J gene TRBJ2-3; a weak D match, TRBD1 (6 bases). The CDR3 is 14 residues long. Germline assignment: CDR1 GTSNPN and CDR2 SVGIG (reference sequence). The germline V and J ends were trimmed by 4 bases and 3 bases, with 14 bases remaining between them. CDR3 protein: CAWTYTGLTDTQYF. For the CDR3, the DNA is TGTGCCTGGACTTATACAGGGTTGACAGATACGCAGTATTTT.

This clonotype has more than one count but fewer than ten. This chain connects TRBV4-1 to TRBJ1-4, with 9 bases aligning to TRBD1. Germline CDR1 is MGHRA and CDR2 is YSYEKL. The CDR3 totals 17 residues. Trimming removed 3 bases from V and 4 bases from J; junction bases left unmatched: 9. CDR3 residues: CASSQGDRAPSNEKLFF. DNA for the CDR3: TGCGCCAGCAGCCAGGGGGACAGGGCCCCAAGTAATGAAAAACTGTTTTTT.

Worth noting for this clonotype: A much larger clone lies a single base off, so this may be a read error. The V gene is TRBV6-6, the J gene TRBJ1-1; no firm D call. Trimming left V 2 bases short and J 1 base short, with 5 bases between. CDR1 and CDR2 from the germline V gene are MNHNY and SVGAGI (reference sequence). The CDR3 runs to 13 residues. The CDR3 reads CASSYRWNTEAFF. Written as DNA, the CDR3 is TGTGCCAGCAGTTACCGGTGGAACACTGAAGCTTTCTTT.

The chain is built from TRBV3-1 and TRBJ2-7; perhaps D is TRBD1 or TRBD2 (6 bases each). V lost 4 bases, J lost 2 bases, and 15 bases lay in between. CDR3 length: 15 amino acids. From germline, CDR1 is LGHDT and CDR2 YNNKEL (reference sequence). The DNA for the CDR3 is TGTGCCAGCAGCCTTCAAGGGGGGTCCACCTACGAGCAGTACTTC. Encoded protein: CASSLQGGSTYEQYF.

There are a few counts of this clonotype. The chain couples TRBV7-6 to TRBJ2-3, with D possibly being TRBD2 (5 bases). The germline V and J ends were trimmed by 2 bases and 0 bases, with 15 bases remaining between them. This CDR3 contains 17 residues. Germline values: CDR1 SGHVS, CDR2 FNYEAQ. Here the CDR3 reads CASSLRVASTSTDTQYF. CDR3 bases: TGTGCCAGCAGCTTACGAGTAGCGTCTACTAGCACAGATACGCAGTATTTT.

The chain recombines TRBV2 with TRBJ2-1, with TRBD2 identical over 8 bases. CDR3 length equals 16 residues. Germline V gene data show CDR1 as SNHLY and CDR2 as FYNNEI. V gave up 6 bases and J gave up 0 bases; unmatched junction bases: 7. Here the CDR3 reads CASRGGLASSYNEQFF. The CDR3, as DNA: TGTGCCAGCAGGGGAGGACTAGCCTCCTCCTACAATGAGCAGTTCTTC.

In the case of this clonotype: A read error may account for a junction end that differs from germline. The chain recombines TRBV4-2 with TRBJ2-2; weak D call: TRBD1 (6 bases). Germline V gene data show CDR1 as LGHNA and CDR2 as YNFKEQ. There are 15 residues in the CDR3. The DNA for the CDR3 is TGTGTCAGCAGCCAAAAGGGGGCGAACACCGGGGAGCTGTTTTTT. This gives the protein CVSSQKGANTGELFF.

This clonotype was seen repeatedly, ten times or more. The chain is built from TRBV6-5 and TRBJ2-7, with 7 bases identical to TRBD1. This CDR3 contains 14 residues. The V gene's germline CDR1 is MNHEY and CDR2 SVGAGI. The junction had 4 bases not matched to a gene; V was cut back by 2 bases and J by 3 bases. The CDR3, as DNA: TGTGCCAGCAGTTACACACCAGGGGGCTACGAGCAGTACTTC. This codes for CASSYTPGGYEQYF.

This clonotype showed up just a few times. CDR3 sequence (DNA): TGCAGTGCTAGAAGGCGAGAACCTGGCGAGCAGTACTTC. Its translation: CSARRREPGEQYF. The chain employs TRBV20-1 and TRBJ2-4; D not certain. The closer fit of TRBJ2-7 to the DNA end suggests the J call may be wrong. Germline loops: CDR1 DFQATT, CDR2 SNEGSKA (reference sequence). The CDR3 totals 13 residues.

This clonotype occurred a few times. The rearrangement joins TRBV20-1 to TRBJ1-5; a possible D gene is TRBD1 (5 bases). The CDR3 loop spans 12 amino acids. Trimming shortened V by 2 bases and J by 7 bases, and 9 bases separated the two germline ends. Germline values: CDR1 DFQATT, CDR2 SNEGSKA (reference sequence). CDR3 bases: TGCAGTGCTAGATTAGGGGAGCAGCCCCAGCATTTT. Translating gives CSARLGEQPQHF.

This clonotype has a count of ten or more. The V call is TRBV6-6, the J call TRBJ1-2; maybe TRBD1 (5 bases). The CDR3 sequence is 15 residues long. V was trimmed by 2 bases and J by 2 bases, leaving 12 bases between them. Germline loops: CDR1 MNHNY, CDR2 SVGAGI (reference sequence). This chain's CDR3 is CASSYDGGENYGYTF. DNA of the CDR3: TGTGCCAGCAGTTACGATGGAGGGGAGAACTATGGCTACACCTTC.

This clonotype was found a few times. The rearrangement uses TRBV27 and TRBJ2-3; the match to TRBD2 covers 9 bases. Germline V CDR1 and CDR2: MNHEY, SMNVEV (reference sequence). V gave up 8 bases and J gave up 4 bases; unmatched junction bases: 4. The CDR3 runs to 13 residues. The CDR3 region is CASDAGGPDTQYF. In DNA, the CDR3 is TGTGCCAGCGATGCGGGAGGGCCAGATACGCAGTATTTT.

This clonotype has more than one count but fewer than ten. The chain uses TRBV7-2 and TRBJ2-7; D unclear. The germline CDR1 and CDR2 sequences are SGHTA and FQGNSA. The CDR3 extends over 15 amino acids. V was trimmed by 2 bases and J by 6 bases, leaving 17 bases between them. This chain's CDR3 is CASSLLTSFSGEQYF. The CDR3 DNA sequence: TGTGCCAGCAGCTTACTCACCTCCTTTTCGGGCGAGCAGTACTTC.